A single sample gave rise to the 28 T cell receptor beta chains below, sequenced in a study of identical twins' blood T cells. From the 5' RACE reads, TCRdb called clonotypes with MiXCR, one entry per CDR3 protein. The sample shows hundreds of thousands of distinct CDR3 sequences, over 25% of them seen only once. Sequencing was performed on PBMCs. The receptors originated from a woman aged 18-49 years in good health.

Concerning this clonotype itself: This may arise from a read error, as a much more abundant clone is one base away. The chain is built from TRBV7-2 and TRBJ2-1; D is unclear. The CDR3 has 14 residues. V lost 1 base, J lost 3 bases, and 7 bases lay in between. From germline, CDR1 is SGHTA and CDR2 FQGNSA. The CDR3 here is CTSSLGRIYNEQFF. CDR3 sequence (DNA): TGTACCAGCAGCTTAGGGCGAATCTACAATGAGCAGTTCTTC.

The chain uses TRBV12-3 or TRBV12-4 and TRBJ2-1, with D uncertain. V was shortened by 1 base and J by 9 bases, with 7 bases between the two germline ends. CDR3 length: 12 amino acids. In nucleotides, the CDR3 is TGTGCCAGCAGTTTAGTTTCGGGTGAGCAGTTCTTC. As protein: CASSLVSGEQFF.

This sequence joins TRBV19 and TRBJ1-5; no definite D call. The germline V gene encodes CDR1 LNHDA and CDR2 SQIVND (reference sequence). The CDR3 spans 16 residues. V was clipped by 1 base and J by 0 bases, with 10 bases between them. In DNA, the CDR3 is TGTGCCAGTAGTATAGCCCCCTGGTCTAGCAATCAGCCCCAGCATTTT. It specifies CASSIAPWSSNQPQHF.

To note about this clonotype: A read error may account for a junction end that differs from germline. The genes are TRBV25-1 and TRBJ1-5; D unresolved. This CDR3 is built from 13 residues. The germline CDR1 and CDR2 sequences are MGHDK and SYGVNS. The CDR3 protein is CASSERFSEPQHF. The CDR3 DNA reads TGCGCCAGCAGTGAGAGGTTTTCGGAACCCCAGCATTTT.

The chain employs TRBV6-2 or TRBV6-3 and TRBJ1-5, with no clear D. The V gene's germline CDR1 is MNHEY and CDR2 SVGEGT. The CDR3 spans 16 residues. Trimming pared 5 bases from V and 5 bases from J, leaving 19 bases between. Here the CDR3 reads CASSPRTHSSHQPQHF. CDR3 DNA: TGTGCCAGCAGTCCCCGGACCCATTCCAGCCATCAGCCCCAGCATTTT.

The chain joins TRBV29-1 to TRBJ1-1; D not certain. Trimming removed 7 bases at V and 0 bases at J, with 6 bases between. This CDR3 contains 11 residues. Germline CDR1 and CDR2: SQVTM and ANQGSEA. The CDR3 DNA is TGCAGCGGGTCAGTGAACACTGAAGCTTTCTTT. Encoded protein: CSGSVNTEAFF.

The J gene is TRBJ1-3, the V gene TRBV20-1; D gene ambiguous. In germline, CDR1 is DFQATT, CDR2 SNEGSKA (reference sequence). The CDR3 consists of 15 residues. CDR3 DNA sequence: TGCAGCGCACACGACTGGCACAGCTCTGGAAACACCATATATTTT. Its translation is CSAHDWHSSGNTIYF.

This clonotype has a handful of counts. The genes are TRBV29-1 and TRBJ1-2; D remains ambiguous. Germline CDR1 reads SQVTM; CDR2 reads ANQGSEA. The V gene lost 2 bases and the J gene lost 3 bases, with 13 bases spanning the gap. CDR3 size: 14 residues. CDR3 DNA: TGCAGCGTTGAAACCCCCAGCGGAGACTATGGCTACACCTTC. Protein: CSVETPSGDYGYTF.

The chain couples TRBV19 to TRBJ1-1; D is uncertain. The CDR3 runs 10 residues. Trimming removed 7 bases from V and 10 bases from J, with 10 bases in between. In germline, CDR1 is LNHDA, CDR2 SQIVND (reference sequence). CDR3 region: CASMQGIAFF. The CDR3 DNA follows: TGTGCCAGTATGCAAGGGATAGCTTTCTTT. Combining the CDR3 with reference TRBV19 and TRBJ1-1 gives the whole variable domain DGGITQSPKYLFRKEGQNVTLSCEQNLNHDAMYWYRQDPGQGLRLIYYSQIVNDFQKGDIAEGYSVSREKKESFPLTVTSAQKNPTAFYLCASMQGIAFFGQGTRLTVV.

This clonotype was found many times. The chain uses TRBV9 and TRBJ1-5; D unresolved. CDR3 length equals 13 residues. Germline CDR1 is SGDLS and CDR2 is YYNGEE. The V end lost 0 bases, the J end lost 5 bases, and 6 bases lay between the germline ends. The chain's CDR3 is CASSVDQDQPQHF. CDR3 bases: TGTGCCAGCAGCGTAGATCAGGATCAGCCCCAGCATTTT.

With respect to this clonotype: A much more abundant neighbour one base away suggests this may be a read error. The genes are TRBV14 and TRBJ1-1; D call uncertain. The CDR3 covers 14 residues. Germline V CDR1 and CDR2: SGHDN, FVKESK. CDR3 DNA: TGTGCCGGCAGCCGTTTTGGTAAGAACACTGAAGCTTTCTTT. This encodes CAGSRFGKNTEAFF.

This clonotype occurred a few times. The chain employs TRBV3-1 and TRBJ2-5, with 9 nucleotides matching TRBD2. With 3 bases clipped from V and 4 bases from J, the junction kept 9 bases outside the gene matches. Germline values: CDR1 LGHDT, CDR2 YNNKEL (reference sequence). The CDR3 loop spans 16 amino acids. CDR3 residues: CASSHNPGTSRETQYF. In DNA, the CDR3 is TGTGCCAGCAGCCATAATCCCGGGACTAGCAGAGAGACCCAGTACTTC.

This clonotype was detected ten times or more. CDR3 loop: CASSLSINYGYTF. CDR3 DNA: TGTGCCAGCAGCCTCAGTATTAACTATGGCTACACCTTC. This chain uses TRBV6-6 with TRBJ1-2, with no clear D. V was pared by 6 bases and J by 1 base, with 9 bases between. This CDR3 is 13 amino acids long. From germline, CDR1 is MNHNY and CDR2 SVGAGI (reference sequence).

V and J are TRBV29-1 and TRBJ2-3; 9 positions match TRBD2. The CDR3 has 15 amino acids. The V and J ends lost 4 bases and 4 bases, in that order; junction bases with no gene match: 9. Germline assignment: CDR1 SQVTM and CDR2 ANQGSEA. CDR3 protein: CSVVGSGRRADTQYF. For the CDR3, the DNA is TGCAGCGTTGTGGGCAGCGGGAGGCGGGCAGATACGCAGTATTTT.

This clonotype was counted a few times. The rearrangement joins TRBV14 to TRBJ2-5; the D is unclear. Germline lookup yields CDR1 SGHDN and CDR2 FVKESK. The CDR3 is 14 residues long. The germline V and J ends were trimmed by 4 bases and 1 base, with 10 bases remaining between them. The CDR3: CASSPNYSQETQYF. DNA of the CDR3: TGTGCCAGCAGCCCTAACTACAGCCAAGAGACCCAGTACTTC.

This clonotype was recorded at least ten times. This rearrangement joins TRBV12-3 or TRBV12-4 to TRBJ2-2, with no clear D. CDR3 size: 13 residues. The ends were cut back, 2 bases at V and 1 base at J, with 2 bases in the middle. CDR3 in DNA: TGTGCCAGCAGTTTACGGAACACCGGGGAGCTGTTTTTT. It codes for CASSLRNTGELFF.

The CDR3 reads CASSLVAISTDTQYF. CDR3 nucleotide sequence: TGTGCCAGCAGCTTAGTGGCGATTAGCACAGATACGCAGTATTTT. The chain combines TRBV7-2 with TRBJ2-3; D gene uncertain. Germline V gene lookup returns CDR1 SGHTA and CDR2 FQGNSA. V lost 1 base to trimming and J lost 0 bases, with 8 bases between them. The CDR3 is made up of 15 amino acids.

The chain employs TRBV20-1 and TRBJ1-1, with TRBD1 matching over 7 bases. The germline gives CDR1 DFQATT, CDR2 SNEGSKA (reference sequence). The V and J ends lost 1 base and 5 bases, in that order; junction bases with no gene match: 10. The CDR3 is 15 residues long. Here the CDR3 DNA reads TGCAGTGCTAGAGTATCCCGGGACAGAGGGACTGAAGCTTTCTTT. Translating it yields CSARVSRDRGTEAFF.

The chain carries TRBV7-2 and TRBJ1-6; D is undetermined. This CDR3 spans 15 amino acids. The V gene's germline CDR1 is SGHTA and CDR2 FQGNSA. Trimming removed 1 base at V and 9 bases at J, with 13 bases between. The CDR3 region is CASSLESGSVSPLHF. CDR3 DNA: TGTGCCAGCAGCTTAGAATCGGGTTCCGTTTCACCCCTCCACTTT.

This chain joins TRBV4-3 and TRBJ2-3; TRBD2 matches at 7 bases. The CDR3 is 17 residues long. The ends lost 0 bases at V and 3 bases at J; junction bases unmatched: 9. Germline V CDR1 and CDR2: LGHNA, YSLEER. CDR3 protein: CASSQDTVAGVTDTQYF. The CDR3 DNA sequence: TGCGCCAGCAGCCAAGACACCGTAGCGGGTGTGACAGATACGCAGTATTTT.

The rearrangement joins TRBV12-3 or TRBV12-4 to TRBJ1-1, with D perhaps matching TRBD1 (5 bases). Trimming left V 9 bases short and J 4 bases short, with 18 bases between. The CDR3 has 14 amino acids. Written as DNA, the CDR3 is TGTGCCAGTTGGGACCCCCGGTGGGGCACTGAAGCTTTCTTT. Translating it yields CASWDPRWGTEAFF.

Regarding this clonotype: Lacking the conserved final phenylalanine or tryptophan, this CDR3 likely reflects a read error. The DNA is left out, because the CDR3 cannot be placed on it with certainty; the CDR3 is given as TCRdb lists it. The chain has TRBV10-3 and TRBJ1-2; TRBD1 is taken as the D call from the table, unchecked against the DNA. The CDR3 is 11 residues long, counting both termini. Germline CDR1 and CDR2: ENHRY and SYGVKD. CDR3 residues: CATSTGDGYTC.

In this sample, this clonotype turned up a few times. The chain couples TRBV5-1 to TRBJ1-3, with D hard to call. This CDR3 region has 15 residues. The V end was cut by 0 bases, the J end by 3 bases, with 10 bases between. Germline V gene lookup returns CDR1 SGHRS and CDR2 YFSETQ. The CDR3 reads CASSLAQQSGNTIYF. CDR3 nucleotide sequence: TGCGCCAGCAGCTTGGCCCAGCAGAGTGGAAACACCATATATTTT.

This clonotype was detected only a few times. The gene calls are TRBV18 and TRBJ1-2, with unresolved D. V was pared by 2 bases and J by 3 bases, with 7 bases between. Germline V gene sequence: CDR1 KGHSH, CDR2 LQKENI. The CDR3 runs to 13 residues. CDR3 coding DNA: TGTGCCAGCTCACCAGGGATCGACTATGGCTACACCTTC. The encoded protein is CASSPGIDYGYTF.

V is TRBV3-1 and J is TRBJ1-5; D unresolved. This CDR3 comprises 12 residues. V was clipped by 4 bases and J by 10 bases, with 11 bases between them. Germline lookup yields CDR1 LGHDT and CDR2 YNNKEL (reference sequence). The DNA of the CDR3 is TGTGCCAGCAGCCTTCCGAGAGGACCCCAGCATTTT. Residues: CASSLPRGPQHF.

This clonotype was counted a few times. The CDR3 protein is CASSIGTGPLDYGYTF. The CDR3 DNA is TGTGCCAGTAGTATAGGGACAGGCCCCCTAGACTATGGCTACACCTTC. The rearrangement uses TRBV19 and TRBJ1-2; 7 nucleotides line up with TRBD1. The length of the CDR3 is 16 residues. V lost 1 base and J lost 3; bases outside the gene matches: 8. The germline V gene encodes CDR1 LNHDA and CDR2 SQIVND (reference sequence).

This clonotype was seen only a few times. This chain connects TRBV7-2 to TRBJ1-1; no definite D call. The germline V gene encodes CDR1 SGHTA and CDR2 FQGNSA. CDR3 length: 10 amino acids. V lost 7 bases and J lost 4, with 4 bases in between. CDR3 sequence reads: CASTRTEAFF. The CDR3, as DNA: TGTGCCAGCACCCGCACTGAAGCTTTCTTT.

V and J are TRBV9 and TRBJ2-3; TRBD1 aligns across 10 bases. The trim removed 0 bases at V and 6 bases at J, leaving 4 bases unmatched. The germline V gene has CDR1 SGDLS and CDR2 YYNGEE. The CDR3 has 15 residues. In DNA, the CDR3 is TGTGCCAGCAGCGTAGGGACAGGGGGAACGGATACGCAGTATTTT. Its protein is CASSVGTGGTDTQYF.